These 17 T cell receptor beta chains originate from one sample sequenced in a study of Graves' ophthalmopathy and Graves' hyperthyroidism. Beta-chain TCR CDR3 regions were amplified from RNA transcripts. An opening RT-PCR round employed HTBI primers and preceded a second-round multiplex PCR. TCRdb passed the multiplex PCR reads through MiXCR, listing each CDR3 protein once. The sample includes approximately 380,000 distinct CDR3 sequences, 20% to 25% seen only once; the top ten take roughly 3%. Sequenced input: peripheral blood. These receptor sequences come from a woman under 30 with stable Graves' hyperthyroidism.

This clonotype was seen ten or more times. This chain connects TRBV6-5 to TRBJ1-5; D possibly corresponds to TRBD1 (5 bases). Germline V gene sequence: CDR1 MNHEY, CDR2 SVGAGI. Trimming left V 2 bases short and J 5 bases short, with 13 bases between. This CDR3 spans 15 amino acids. This CDR3 is CASSYGGLKDQPQHF. CDR3 nucleotides: TGTGCCAGCAGTTACGGGGGGTTAAAGGATCAGCCCCAGCATTTT.

This clonotype appeared many times. The chain has TRBV19 and TRBJ1-6; D is possibly TRBD1 (6 bases). V lost 2 bases to trimming and J lost 11 bases, with 16 bases between them. Germline CDR1 and CDR2: LNHDA and SQIVND (reference sequence). The CDR3 is made up of 15 amino acids. CDR3 loop: CASSISGGSLTPLHF. CDR3 in DNA: TGTGCCAGTAGTATATCCGGGGGCAGTTTGACACCCCTCCACTTT.

Details on this clonotype: Without the conserved terminal phenylalanine or tryptophan, this CDR3 likely stems from a read error. The chain uses TRBV15 and TRBJ2-2, with D possibly matching TRBD1 (5 bases). In germline, CDR1 is LNHNV, CDR2 YYDKDF (reference sequence). This CDR3 contains 15 residues. The germline V and J ends were trimmed by 5 bases and 4 bases, with 14 bases remaining between them. CDR3 nucleotides: TGTGCCACCAGCCCCCGGTCAGGGTTCACCGGGGAGCTGTTTTTG. Translation gives CATSPRSGFTGELFL.

This clonotype appeared many times. This chain uses TRBV7-9 with TRBJ2-7; 8 positions match TRBD2. Germline trimming cut 5 bases from V and 3 bases from J; bases unmatched to any gene: 9. The CDR3 has 15 amino acids. Germline-derived CDR1 and CDR2 are SEHNR and FQNEAQ (reference sequence). Here the CDR3 DNA reads TGTGCCAGCAGCCCACTCGGCGGGACTAGCTACGAGCAGTACTTC. Residues: CASSPLGGTSYEQYF. The variable domain in full, with the rest retrieved from reference TRBV7-9 and TRBJ2-7, is DTGVSQNPRHKITKRGQNVTFRCDPISEHNRLYWYRQTLGQGPEFLTYFQNEAQLEKSRLLSDRFSAERPKGSFSTLEIQRTEQGDSAMYLCASSPLGGTSYEQYFGPGTRLTVT.

The chain couples TRBV12-3 or TRBV12-4 to TRBJ2-2, with TRBD1 as a possible D gene (5 bases). Trimming stripped 2 bases from V and 7 bases from J, with 20 bases between. The CDR3 runs 17 residues. This chain's CDR3 is CASSLSPARVDIGELFF. CDR3 DNA sequence: TGTGCCAGCAGTTTATCCCCCGCCAGGGTAGATATCGGGGAGCTGTTTTTT.

V gene TRBV20-1 combines with J gene TRBJ2-7; no clear D. The V gene lost 3 bases and the J gene lost 6 bases, with 12 bases spanning the gap. CDR1 and CDR2 from the germline V gene are DFQATT and SNEGSKA (reference sequence). The CDR3 spans 12 residues. CDR3 amino acids: CSARDRTGEQYF. DNA of the CDR3: TGCAGTGCTAGGGACCGGACGGGCGAGCAGTACTTC.

The gene calls are TRBV6-1 and TRBJ1-1, with D perhaps TRBD1 (5 bases). Germline V gene lookup returns CDR1 MNHNS and CDR2 SASEGT. The germline V and J ends were trimmed by 6 bases and 0 bases, with 14 bases remaining between them. The CDR3 is 15 amino acids. CDR3 sequence reads: CASSGIGHLNTEAFF. In DNA, the CDR3 is TGTGCCAGCAGCGGGATTGGACACCTGAACACTGAAGCTTTCTTT.

The gene calls are TRBV30 and TRBJ1-1, with TRBD1 matching 7 bases. V dropped 4 bases and J dropped 3; count of bases not matched to a gene: 2. The CDR3 length is 12 residues. CDR1 and CDR2 from the germline V gene are GTSNPN and SVGIG (reference sequence). CDR3 residues: CAWTTGDTEAFF. For the CDR3, the DNA is TGTGCCTGGACTACAGGGGACACTGAAGCTTTCTTT.

This clonotype was picked up many times. This chain uses TRBV11-2 with TRBJ2-2; 10 bases are a match to TRBD2. Germline trimming cut 6 bases from V and 4 bases from J; bases unmatched to any gene: 11. Germline CDR1 reads SGHAT; CDR2 reads FQNNGV. The CDR3 is 17 residues long. The DNA of the CDR3 is TGTGCCAGCAGTCTACGCCAGGGACTAGCGAGCACCGGGGAGCTGTTTTTT. Its protein product is CASSLRQGLASTGELFF.

In this sample, this clonotype turned up a few times. V gene TRBV10-3 combines with J gene TRBJ2-7; 11 bases are a match to TRBD2. V trimming: 9 bases; J trimming: 2 bases; junction bases outside the gene matches: 12. The CDR3 is made up of 16 amino acids. CDR1 and CDR2 from the germline V gene are ENHRY and SYGVKD. The CDR3 coding sequence is TGTGCCATAGCCAGTACTAGCGGGGGACTCCCCTACGAGCAGTACTTC. Translated, it gives CAIASTSGGLPYEQYF.

J is TRBJ1-1 and V is TRBV6-5; D might be TRBD1 (5 bases). V dropped 4 bases and J dropped 5 bases, with 8 bases sitting between them. This CDR3 contains 12 residues. Germline values: CDR1 MNHEY, CDR2 SVGAGI. The CDR3: CASSSKGTEAFF. CDR3 DNA: TGTGCCAGCAGTTCTAAGGGGACTGAAGCTTTCTTT.

The chain has TRBV6-5 and TRBJ2-2, with TRBD1 matching over 10 bases. This CDR3 is 16 amino acids long. Germline CDR1 MNHEY, CDR2 SVGAGI. The J segment lost 5 bases and the V segment lost 0 bases, leaving 3 bases of the junction unmatched. CDR3 amino acids: CASSYSWGQGTGELFF. CDR3 in DNA: TGTGCCAGCAGTTACTCCTGGGGACAGGGGACCGGGGAGCTGTTTTTT.

The table lists this clonotype with many counts. The V call is TRBV18, the J call TRBJ2-7; no reliable D call. The CDR3 consists of 13 residues. Germline CDR1 reads KGHSH; CDR2 reads LQKENI. V was shortened by 0 bases and J by 5 bases, with 8 bases between the two germline ends. CDR3 sequence: CASSPPDGDEQYF. CDR3 nucleotides: TGTGCCAGCTCACCACCGGACGGCGACGAGCAGTACTTC.

This clonotype was seen at least ten times. The gene calls are TRBV2 and TRBJ1-1, with a possible D match to TRBD1 (6 bases). The V end lost 6 bases, the J end lost 3 bases, and 11 bases lay between the germline ends. Germline V lookup: CDR1 SNHLY, CDR2 FYNNEI. The CDR3 runs to 13 residues. Here the CDR3 reads CASRSTGHTEAFF. The CDR3 nucleotides read TGTGCCAGCAGATCGACAGGTCACACTGAAGCTTTCTTT.

The sample holds many counts of this clonotype. The rearrangement uses TRBV15 and TRBJ2-5, with 9 bases matching TRBD2. This CDR3 region has 18 residues. J gave up 2 bases and V 0 bases, and 10 bases lay outside the gene matches. CDR1 is LNHNV, CDR2 YYDKDF, per germline (reference sequence). As DNA, the CDR3 is TGTGCCACCAGCAGAGATCTGGCTCGGCTAGCGGGACAAGAGACCCAGTACTTC. Its protein is CATSRDLARLAGQETQYF.

This clonotype was seen many times. The V and J genes are TRBV14 and TRBJ1-6, with D possibly matching TRBD1 (6 bases). CDR1 and CDR2 from the germline V gene are SGHDN and FVKESK. The germline V and J ends were trimmed by 6 bases and 5 bases, with 8 bases remaining between them. The CDR3 length is 13 residues. For the CDR3, the DNA is TGTGCCAGCAGAGGGGGGGATAATTCACCCCTCCACTTT. Translating gives CASRGGDNSPLHF. Combining the CDR3 with reference TRBV14 and TRBJ1-6 gives the whole variable domain EAGVTQFPSHSVIEKGQTVTLRCDPISGHDNLYWYRRVMGKEIKFLLHFVKESKQDESGMPNNRFLAERTGGTYSTLKVQPAELEDSGVYFCASRGGDNSPLHFGNGTRLTVT.

This sequence joins TRBV6-1 and TRBJ1-2; D may be TRBD1 (6 bases). Deletions cut 10 bases from V and 4 bases from J, with 16 bases between. The germline CDR1 and CDR2 sequences are MNHNS and SASEGT. There are 13 residues in the CDR3. The CDR3 DNA reads TGTGCCATCACCCTGGGACAAGTCTATGGCTACACCTTC. This translates into CAITLGQVYGYTF.